This TCR beta chain derives from a study of radiation and T cells in renal cell carcinoma. Study-wide background: Nephrectomy followed 15 Gy stereotactic body radiation by 4 weeks. Notes on the study in general: In blood, top tumor clones expanded by 2 weeks, shrinking by 4.

Sequencing used immunoSEQ multiplex PCR; TCRdb keeps in-frame clones, though not all of them. The sample lists 100,000 to 150,000 clones; around 82% were seen once. Regarding time point: blood 2 weeks post-SBRT. Indicated treatment: 15 Gy SBRT to primary tumor, nephrectomy 4 weeks later. Serial blood draws occurred at baseline and 2 and 4 weeks post-SBRT. Comment on this clone: The antigen is undetermined.

This clonotype was sampled from a man aged 50 to 60 with renal cell carcinoma. Sequenced material: blood, taken from a patient whose treatment included radiotherapy and nephrectomy.

DNA for the CDR3: TGCGCCAGCAGCATTCTCGGGACCAACACCGGGGAGCTGTTTTTT. As protein: CASSILGTNTGELFF. The genes are TRBV5-1 and TRBJ2-2; D might be TRBD1 or TRBD2, each matching 5 bases. CDR1 SGHRS and CDR2 YFSETQ come from the germline V gene. The CDR3 spans 15 residues. V was trimmed by 4 bases and J by 2 bases, leaving 12 bases between them.